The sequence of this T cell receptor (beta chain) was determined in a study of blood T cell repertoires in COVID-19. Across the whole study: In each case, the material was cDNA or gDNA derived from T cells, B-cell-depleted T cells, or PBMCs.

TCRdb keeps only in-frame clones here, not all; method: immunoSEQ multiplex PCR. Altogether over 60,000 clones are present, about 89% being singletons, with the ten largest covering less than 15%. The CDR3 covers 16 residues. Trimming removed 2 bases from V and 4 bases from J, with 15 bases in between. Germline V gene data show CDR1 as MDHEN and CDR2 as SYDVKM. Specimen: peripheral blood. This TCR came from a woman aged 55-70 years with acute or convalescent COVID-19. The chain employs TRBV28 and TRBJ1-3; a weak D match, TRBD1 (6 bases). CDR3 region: CASSLAGEIAGNTIYF. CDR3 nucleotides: TGTGCCAGCAGTTTAGCAGGGGAAATAGCGGGAAACACCATATATTTT.